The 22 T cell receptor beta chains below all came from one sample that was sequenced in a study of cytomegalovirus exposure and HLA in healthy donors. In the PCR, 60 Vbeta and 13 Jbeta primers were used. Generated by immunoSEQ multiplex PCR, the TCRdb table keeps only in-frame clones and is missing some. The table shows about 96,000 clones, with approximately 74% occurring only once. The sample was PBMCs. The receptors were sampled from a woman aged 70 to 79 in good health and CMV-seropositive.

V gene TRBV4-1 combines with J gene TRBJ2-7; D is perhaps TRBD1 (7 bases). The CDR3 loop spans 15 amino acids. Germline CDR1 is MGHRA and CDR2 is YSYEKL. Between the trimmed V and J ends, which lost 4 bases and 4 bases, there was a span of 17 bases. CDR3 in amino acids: CASSLTGDSYYEQYF. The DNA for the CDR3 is TGCGCCAGCAGCCTAACAGGGGACTCCTATTACGAGCAGTACTTC.

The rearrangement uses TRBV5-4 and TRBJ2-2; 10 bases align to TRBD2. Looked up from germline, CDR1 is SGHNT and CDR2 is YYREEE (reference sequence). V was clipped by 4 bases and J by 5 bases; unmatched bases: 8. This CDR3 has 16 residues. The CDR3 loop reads CASSLSGGARTGELFF. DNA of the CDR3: TGTGCCAGCAGCCTCAGCGGGGGGGCCCGTACCGGGGAGCTGTTTTTT.

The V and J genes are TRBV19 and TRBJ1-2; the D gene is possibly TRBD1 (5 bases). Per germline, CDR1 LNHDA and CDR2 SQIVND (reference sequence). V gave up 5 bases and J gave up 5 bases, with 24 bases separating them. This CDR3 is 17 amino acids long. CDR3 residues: CASSVGLQEMGPYGYTF. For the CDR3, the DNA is TGTGCCAGTAGTGTAGGCCTACAGGAGATGGGGCCTTATGGCTACACCTTC.

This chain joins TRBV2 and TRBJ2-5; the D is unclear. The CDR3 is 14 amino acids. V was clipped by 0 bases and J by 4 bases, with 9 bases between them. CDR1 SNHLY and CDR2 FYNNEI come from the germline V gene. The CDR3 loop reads CASSEAGISETQYF. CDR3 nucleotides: TGTGCCAGCAGTGAAGCGGGCATCTCAGAGACCCAGTACTTC.

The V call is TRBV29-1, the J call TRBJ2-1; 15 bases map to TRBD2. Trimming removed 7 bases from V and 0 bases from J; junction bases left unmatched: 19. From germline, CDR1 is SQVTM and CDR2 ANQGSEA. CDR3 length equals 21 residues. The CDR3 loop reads CSAKGTSGRRSPIGSYNEQFF. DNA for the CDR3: TGCAGCGCGAAGGGGACTAGCGGGAGGAGGTCCCCGATAGGCTCCTACAATGAGCAGTTCTTC.

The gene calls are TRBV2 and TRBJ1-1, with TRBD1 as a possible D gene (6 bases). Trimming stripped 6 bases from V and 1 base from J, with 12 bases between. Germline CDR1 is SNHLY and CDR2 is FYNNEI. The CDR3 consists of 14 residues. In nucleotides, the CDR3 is TGTGCCAGCAGACTGGACAGATCGAACACTGAAGCTTTCTTT. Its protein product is CASRLDRSNTEAFF.

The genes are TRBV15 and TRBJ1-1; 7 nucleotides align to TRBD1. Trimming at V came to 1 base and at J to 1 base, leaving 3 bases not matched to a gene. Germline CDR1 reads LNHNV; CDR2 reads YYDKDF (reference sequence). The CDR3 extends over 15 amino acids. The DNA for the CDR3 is TGTGCCACCAGCAGAGTTACAGGGGCGAACACTGAAGCTTTCTTT. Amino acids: CATSRVTGANTEAFF.

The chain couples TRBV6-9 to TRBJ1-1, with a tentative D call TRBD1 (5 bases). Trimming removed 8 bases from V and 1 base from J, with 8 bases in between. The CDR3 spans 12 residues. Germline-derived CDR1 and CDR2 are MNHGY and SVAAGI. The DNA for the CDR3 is TGTGCCAGCGGACACAAGAACACTGAAGCTTTCTTT. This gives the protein CASGHKNTEAFF.

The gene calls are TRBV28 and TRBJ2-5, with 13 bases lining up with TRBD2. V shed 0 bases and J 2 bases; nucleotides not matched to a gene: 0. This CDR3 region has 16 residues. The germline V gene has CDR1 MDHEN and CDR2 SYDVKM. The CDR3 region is CASSLWTSGRQETQYF. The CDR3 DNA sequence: TGTGCCAGCAGTTTATGGACTAGCGGGAGGCAAGAGACCCAGTACTTC.

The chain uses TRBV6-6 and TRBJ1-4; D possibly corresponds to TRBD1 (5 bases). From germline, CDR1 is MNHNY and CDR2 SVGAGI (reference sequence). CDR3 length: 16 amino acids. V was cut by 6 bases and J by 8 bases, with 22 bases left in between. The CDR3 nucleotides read TGTGCCAGCAGCACGACGGGGGGAGCCGTTAGAGAAAAACTGTTTTTT. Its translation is CASSTTGGAVREKLFF.

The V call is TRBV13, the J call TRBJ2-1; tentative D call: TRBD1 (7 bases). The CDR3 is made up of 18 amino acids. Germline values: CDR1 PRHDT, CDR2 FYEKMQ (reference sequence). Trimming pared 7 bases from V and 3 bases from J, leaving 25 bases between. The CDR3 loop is CASKETGWRGEDYNEQFF. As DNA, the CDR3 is TGTGCCAGCAAGGAGACAGGGTGGAGGGGGGAGGACTACAATGAGCAGTTCTTC.

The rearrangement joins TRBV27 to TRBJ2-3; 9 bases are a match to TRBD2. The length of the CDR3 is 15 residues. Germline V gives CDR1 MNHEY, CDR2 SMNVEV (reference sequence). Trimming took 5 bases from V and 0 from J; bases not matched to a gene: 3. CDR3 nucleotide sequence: TGTGCCAGCAGTACGGGACTAGCAAGCACAGATACGCAGTATTTT. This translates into CASSTGLASTDTQYF.

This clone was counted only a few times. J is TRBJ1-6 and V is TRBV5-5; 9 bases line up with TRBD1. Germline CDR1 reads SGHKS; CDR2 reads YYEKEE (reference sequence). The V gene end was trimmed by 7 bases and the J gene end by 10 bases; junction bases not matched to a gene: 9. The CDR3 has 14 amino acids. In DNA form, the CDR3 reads TGTGCCAGCCGAATAGGACAGGGGATGTCACCCCTCCACTTT. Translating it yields CASRIGQGMSPLHF.

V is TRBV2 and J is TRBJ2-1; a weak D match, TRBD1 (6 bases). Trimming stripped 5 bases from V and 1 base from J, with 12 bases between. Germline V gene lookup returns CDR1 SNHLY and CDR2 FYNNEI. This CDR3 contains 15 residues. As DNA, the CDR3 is TGTGCCAGCAGTCCAGGGGTTCTATCCTACAATGAGCAGTTCTTC. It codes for CASSPGVLSYNEQFF.

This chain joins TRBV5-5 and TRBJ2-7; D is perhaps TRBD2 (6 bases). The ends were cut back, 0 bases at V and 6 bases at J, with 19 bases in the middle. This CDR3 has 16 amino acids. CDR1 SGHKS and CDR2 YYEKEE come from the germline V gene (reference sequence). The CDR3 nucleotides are TGTGCCAGCAGCTTGGGCAGCGGGCGGCTAGCAGGCGAGCAGTACTTC. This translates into CASSLGSGRLAGEQYF.

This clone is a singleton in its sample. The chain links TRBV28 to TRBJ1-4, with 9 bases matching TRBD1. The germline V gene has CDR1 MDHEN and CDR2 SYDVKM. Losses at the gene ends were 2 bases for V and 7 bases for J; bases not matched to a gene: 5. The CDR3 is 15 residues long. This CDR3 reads CASSLTGGRSEKLFF. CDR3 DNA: TGTGCCAGCAGTTTAACAGGGGGCAGAAGTGAAAAACTGTTTTTT. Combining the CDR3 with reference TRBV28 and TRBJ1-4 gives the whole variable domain DVKVTQSSRYLVKRTGEKVFLECVQDMDHENMFWYRQDPGLGLRLIYFSYDVKMKEKGDIPEGYSVSREKKERFSLILESASTNQTSMYLCASSLTGGRSEKLFFGSGTQLSVL.

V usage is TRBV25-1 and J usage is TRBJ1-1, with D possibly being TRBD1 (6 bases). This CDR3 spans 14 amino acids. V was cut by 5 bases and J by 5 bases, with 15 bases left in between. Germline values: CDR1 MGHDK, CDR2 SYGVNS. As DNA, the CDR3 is TGTGCCAGCAGTTTTCTAGGGGGAGAGACTGAAGCTTTCTTT. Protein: CASSFLGGETEAFF. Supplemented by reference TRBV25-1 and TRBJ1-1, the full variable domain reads EADIYQTPRYLVIGTGKKITLECSQTMGHDKMYWYQQDPGMELHLIHYSYGVNSTEKGDLSSESTVSRIRTEHFPLTLESARPSHTSQYLCASSFLGGETEAFFGQGTRLTVV.

The CDR3: CASTTGGAWDSPLHF. The DNA for the CDR3 is TGTGCCAGCACCACCGGGGGGGCGTGGGATTCACCCCTCCACTTT. V and J are TRBV28 and TRBJ1-6; perhaps TRBD1 as D (6 bases). Germline CDR1 is MDHEN and CDR2 is SYDVKM. Between the trimmed V and J ends, which lost 7 bases and 8 bases, there was a span of 18 bases. The CDR3 runs to 15 residues.

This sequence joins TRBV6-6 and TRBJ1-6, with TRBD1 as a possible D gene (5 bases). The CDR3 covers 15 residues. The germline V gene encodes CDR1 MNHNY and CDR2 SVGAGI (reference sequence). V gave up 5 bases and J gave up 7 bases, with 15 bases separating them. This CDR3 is CASSPLGVGNSPLHF. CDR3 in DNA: TGTGCCAGCAGTCCCCTAGGGGTAGGAAATTCACCCCTCCACTTT.

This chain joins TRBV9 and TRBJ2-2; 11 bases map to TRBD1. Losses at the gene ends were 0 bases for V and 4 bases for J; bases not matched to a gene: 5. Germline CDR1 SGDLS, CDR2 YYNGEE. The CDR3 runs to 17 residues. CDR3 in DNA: TGTGCCAGCAGCGTAGCTCGGACAGGGGGCAGCACCGGGGAGCTGTTTTTT. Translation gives CASSVARTGGSTGELFF.

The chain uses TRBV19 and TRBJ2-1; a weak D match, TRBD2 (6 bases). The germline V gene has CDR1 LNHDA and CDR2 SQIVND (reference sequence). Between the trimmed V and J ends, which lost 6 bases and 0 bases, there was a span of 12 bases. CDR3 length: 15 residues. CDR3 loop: CASSGTGSSYNEQFF. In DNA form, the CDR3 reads TGTGCCAGTAGCGGGACCGGGAGCTCCTACAATGAGCAGTTCTTC.

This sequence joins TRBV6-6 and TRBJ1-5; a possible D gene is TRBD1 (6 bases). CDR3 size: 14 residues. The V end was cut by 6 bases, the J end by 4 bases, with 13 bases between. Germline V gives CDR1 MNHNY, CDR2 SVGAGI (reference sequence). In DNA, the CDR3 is TGTGCCAGCAGCTCCGGGACACTTAATCAGCCCCAGCATTTT. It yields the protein CASSSGTLNQPQHF.